This entry describes one T cell receptor (beta chain). The V gene's germline CDR1 is MNHEY and CDR2 SVGEGT. This CDR3 contains 16 residues. V lost 11 bases and J 3 bases, leaving 23 bases between the germline ends. The data were taken from a study of blood T cells in healthy people across ages. PCR was performed a second time for roughly 7 to 12 cycles using a sample-barcoded 5' primer and a J-beta primer mix. Each cDNA was tagged by a template-switch adaptor containing 12 random nucleotides. Via MiXCR, TCRdb re-called the 5' RACE reads, giving one row per CDR3 protein. The table has some 1.6 million distinct CDR3 sequences, roughly 32% seen once.

The V gene is TRBV6-2 or TRBV6-3, the J gene TRBJ2-1; D possibly corresponds to TRBD2 (7 bases). The sequenced sample consisted of blood. The receptor was isolated from a young woman in good health. CDR3 residues: CAGISREGGSYNEQFF. The CDR3 DNA reads as TGTGCCGGCATCTCCCGAGAGGGGGGGAGCTACAATGAGCAGTTCTTC.